The 17 T cell receptor beta chains reported below all come from one sample, sequenced in a study of response to subunit inactivated influenza vaccine. TCRdb called the RT-PCR reads again in MiXCR, with one record for every CDR3 protein. The sample consists of roughly 780,000 distinct CDR3 sequences, less than 20% of them appearing once. The sequences come from PBMCs from blood, collected 4 to 6 days after vaccination. These receptors all stem from a man in his fifties or sixties who received an inactivated influenza vaccine.

This clonotype was detected ten times or more. The chain carries TRBV12-3 or TRBV12-4 and TRBJ1-5; 9 bases map to TRBD1. J gave up 0 bases and V 5 bases, and 2 bases lay outside the gene matches. The CDR3 length is 15 residues. As DNA, the CDR3 is TGTGCCAGCAGTCGGACAGGGGATAGCAATCAGCCCCAGCATTTT. It codes for CASSRTGDSNQPQHF.

This clonotype was picked up a small number of times. The CDR3 here is CSARDHQRLNSPLHF. The CDR3 nucleotides are TGCAGTGCTAGAGATCACCAGAGGCTTAATTCACCCCTCCACTTT. The chain combines TRBV20-1 with TRBJ1-6, with D uncertain. The germline V gene has CDR1 DFQATT and CDR2 SNEGSKA (reference sequence). V dropped 0 bases and J dropped 6 bases, with 12 bases sitting between them. The CDR3 covers 15 residues.

The chain carries TRBV20-1 and TRBJ2-5, with TRBD2 identical over 9 bases. This CDR3 is built from 15 residues. The germline CDR1 and CDR2 sequences are DFQATT and SNEGSKA (reference sequence). Trimming removed 5 bases from V and 4 bases from J; junction bases left unmatched: 11. As DNA, the CDR3 is TGCAGTGCTCAAGCGGGAGGTCGGCGGATAGAGACCCAGTACTTC. Translating gives CSAQAGGRRIETQYF.

V gene TRBV10-3 combines with J gene TRBJ1-1; tentative D call: TRBD1 (5 bases). Germline lookup yields CDR1 ENHRY and CDR2 SYGVKD. V lost 0 bases to trimming and J lost 2 bases, with 7 bases between them. This CDR3 is built from 14 residues. CDR3 amino acids: CAISESRGNTEAFF. The CDR3 DNA reads as TGTGCCATCAGTGAGTCAAGGGGTAACACTGAAGCTTTCTTT.

The chain carries TRBV6-1 and TRBJ2-1; 9 bases align to TRBD1. V was clipped by 7 bases and J by 8 bases; unmatched bases: 12. The germline V gene encodes CDR1 MNHNS and CDR2 SASEGT. The CDR3 sequence is 15 residues long. CDR3 region: CASTPDRGAFDEQFF. The CDR3 coding sequence is TGTGCCAGCACCCCGGACAGGGGCGCCTTTGATGAGCAGTTCTTC.

This clonotype occurred a few times. The rearrangement joins TRBV27 to TRBJ2-4; possibly TRBD1 or TRBD2 for D (5 bases each). Germline-derived CDR1 and CDR2 are MNHEY and SMNVEV (reference sequence). CDR3 size: 14 residues. V lost 5 bases to trimming and J lost 2 bases, with 10 bases between them. The CDR3 DNA follows: TGTGCCAGCAGTGCCGGGACCCCCAAAAACATTCAGTACTTC. Its translation: CASSAGTPKNIQYF.

This clonotype was seen only a few times. The chain joins TRBV3-1 to TRBJ2-3; D tentatively reads TRBD1 or TRBD2 (5 bases each). Trimming removed 0 bases from V and 1 base from J, with 8 bases in between. Germline loops: CDR1 LGHDT, CDR2 YNNKEL (reference sequence). The CDR3 loop spans 15 amino acids. The CDR3 protein is CASSQDGARTDTQYF. As DNA, the CDR3 is TGTGCCAGCAGCCAAGACGGGGCCCGCACAGATACGCAGTATTTT.

This clonotype was detected ten times or more. The chain uses TRBV4-1 and TRBJ2-5; 7 bases map to TRBD2. J gave up 1 base and V 0 bases, and 2 bases lay outside the gene matches. CDR1 MGHRA and CDR2 YSYEKL come from the germline V gene. The CDR3 is 15 residues long. CDR3 sequence reads: CASSQDTGGQETQYF. CDR3 DNA: TGCGCCAGCAGCCAAGATACGGGGGGCCAAGAGACCCAGTACTTC.

The table lists this clonotype with a few counts. V gene TRBV28 combines with J gene TRBJ2-7, with D perhaps TRBD1 (6 bases). This CDR3 is 14 amino acids long. Germline CDR1 MDHEN, CDR2 SYDVKM. V was trimmed by 5 bases and J by 5 bases, leaving 16 bases between them. CDR3 coding DNA: TGTGCCAGCAGTAAAGCCTCGTACAGGGACGAGCAGTACTTC. It specifies CASSKASYRDEQYF.

The chain couples TRBV9 to TRBJ2-1; 8 bases are a match to TRBD2. Germline V CDR1 and CDR2: SGDLS, YYNGEE. The J segment lost 7 bases and the V segment lost 0 bases, leaving 12 bases of the junction unmatched. The CDR3 spans 17 residues. The CDR3 DNA reads TGTGCCAGCAGCGTAGGGGGTGGTAGCGGGGTTTTGAATGAGCAGTTCTTC. Encoded protein: CASSVGGGSGVLNEQFF.

This clonotype was counted at least ten times. The genes are TRBV7-8 and TRBJ2-7; tentative D call: TRBD2 (5 bases). Trimming cost V 3 bases and J 0 bases, with 9 bases left between them. In germline, CDR1 is SGHVS, CDR2 FQNEAQ. The length of the CDR3 is 14 residues. The CDR3 sequence is CASSFDSVSYEQYF. The DNA of the CDR3 is TGTGCCAGCAGCTTTGATAGCGTCTCCTACGAGCAGTACTTC.

V gene TRBV28 combines with J gene TRBJ2-7, with 7 bases fitting TRBD2. The CDR3 has 15 residues. CDR1 and CDR2 from the germline V gene are MDHEN and SYDVKM. The trim removed 5 bases at V and 4 bases at J, leaving 11 bases unmatched. This CDR3 reads CASSHFWAGAYEQYF. The CDR3 coding sequence is TGTGCCAGCAGTCACTTTTGGGCGGGAGCATACGAGCAGTACTTC.

V and J are TRBV27 and TRBJ2-3, with D perhaps given as TRBD1 or TRBD2 (6 bases each). The CDR3 is made up of 15 amino acids. Trimming shortened V by 7 bases and J by 0 bases, and 14 bases separated the two germline ends. Germline-derived CDR1 and CDR2 are MNHEY and SMNVEV (reference sequence). The CDR3 DNA reads TGTGCCAGCATCCTAGTGGGGGGCAGCACAGATACGCAGTATTTT. Translation gives CASILVGGSTDTQYF.

This clonotype showed up many times. V gene TRBV7-7 combines with J gene TRBJ2-1; the match to TRBD2 covers 11 bases. Trimming cost V 5 bases and J 6 bases; bases outside gene matches: 9. CDR3 length equals 16 residues. Germline CDR1 reads SSHAT; CDR2 reads FNYEAQ (reference sequence). The CDR3 loop is CASSPHSGRALNEQFF. DNA for the CDR3: TGTGCCAGCAGCCCACATAGCGGGAGGGCCCTCAATGAGCAGTTCTTC.

There are a few counts of this clonotype. The chain uses TRBV7-9 and TRBJ2-6, with D perhaps being TRBD1 or TRBD2 (5 bases each). Trimming removed 1 base at V and 0 bases at J, with 10 bases between. The germline gives CDR1 SEHNR, CDR2 FQNEAQ (reference sequence). The CDR3 has 17 residues. CDR3 in DNA: TGTGCCAGCAGCTTAGTAGAGGGGATCTCTGGGGCCAACGTCCTGACTTTC. Amino acids: CASSLVEGISGANVLTF.

This sequence joins TRBV7-8 and TRBJ2-1; 7 bases align to TRBD2. This CDR3 comprises 18 residues. The J segment lost 2 bases and the V segment lost 3 bases, leaving 13 bases of the junction unmatched. Germline V gene lookup returns CDR1 SGHVS and CDR2 FQNEAQ. CDR3 loop: CASSFIPNPGTTYNEQFF. CDR3 in DNA: TGTGCCAGCAGCTTCATCCCAAACCCCGGGACTACCTACAATGAGCAGTTCTTC.

J is TRBJ2-7 and V is TRBV5-1; a possible D gene is TRBD1 (6 bases). The V gene's germline CDR1 is SGHRS and CDR2 YFSETQ. Trimming left V 4 bases short and J 3 bases short, with 20 bases between. The CDR3 is made up of 16 amino acids. DNA of the CDR3: TGCGCCAGCAGCCGTGCAGTGACAGGTCCGGACTACGAGCAGTACTTC. It yields the protein CASSRAVTGPDYEQYF.